Here is one T cell receptor beta chain with its context. These data belong to a study of blood T cell repertoires in COVID-19. Study at large: T cells, B-cell-depleted T cells, or PBMCs provided the cDNA or gDNA that served as material.

After removal of 4 bases from V and 5 bases from J, the junction contained 18 bases not matched to a gene. Per the germline V gene, CDR1 is WNHNN and CDR2 is SYGVQD (reference sequence). This CDR3 is 21 amino acids long. TCRdb keeps only in-frame clones here, not all; method: immunoSEQ multiplex PCR. The sample lists just over 250,000 clones; about nine tenths were seen once. This chain uses TRBV10-1 with TRBJ2-3, with TRBD2 matching 16 bases. The receptor was derived from a man aged 35-49 years who had recovered from COVID-19. The source material was peripheral blood. The CDR3 nucleotides are TGCGCCAGCAGTGCGGTACCGGGACTAGCGGGGGGGCCGAGTCGAGGAGATACGCAGTATTTT. Translated: CASSAVPGLAGGPSRGDTQYF.